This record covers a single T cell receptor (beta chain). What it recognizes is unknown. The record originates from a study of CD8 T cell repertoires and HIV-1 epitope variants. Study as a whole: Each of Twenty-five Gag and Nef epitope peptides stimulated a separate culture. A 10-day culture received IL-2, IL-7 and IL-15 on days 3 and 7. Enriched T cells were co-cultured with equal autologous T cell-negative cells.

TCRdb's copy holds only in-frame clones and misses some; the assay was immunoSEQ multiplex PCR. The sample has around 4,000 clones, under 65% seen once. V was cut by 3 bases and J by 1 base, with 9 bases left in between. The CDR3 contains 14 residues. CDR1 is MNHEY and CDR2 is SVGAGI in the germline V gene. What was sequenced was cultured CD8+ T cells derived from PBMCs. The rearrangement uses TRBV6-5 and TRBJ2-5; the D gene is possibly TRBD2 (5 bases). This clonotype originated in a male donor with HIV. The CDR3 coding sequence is TGTGCCAGCAGTTATACGGGGTCCCAAGAGACCCAGTACTTC. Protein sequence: CASSYTGSQETQYF.